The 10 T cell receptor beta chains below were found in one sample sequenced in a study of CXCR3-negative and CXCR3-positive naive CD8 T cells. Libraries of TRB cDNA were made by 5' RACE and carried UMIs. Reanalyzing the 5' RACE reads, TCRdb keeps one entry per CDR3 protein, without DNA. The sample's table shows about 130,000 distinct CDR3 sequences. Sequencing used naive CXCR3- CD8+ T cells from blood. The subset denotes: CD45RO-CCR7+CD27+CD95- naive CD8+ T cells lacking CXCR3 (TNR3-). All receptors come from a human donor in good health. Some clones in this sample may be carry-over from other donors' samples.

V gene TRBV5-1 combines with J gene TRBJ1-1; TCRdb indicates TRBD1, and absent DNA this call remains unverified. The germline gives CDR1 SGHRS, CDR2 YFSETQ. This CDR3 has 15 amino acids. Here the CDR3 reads CASSAGDRMNTEAFF.

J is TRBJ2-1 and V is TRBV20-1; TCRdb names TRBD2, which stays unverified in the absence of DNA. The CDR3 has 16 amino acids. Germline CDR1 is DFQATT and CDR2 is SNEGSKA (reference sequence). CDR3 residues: CSAGHALAGAYNEQFF.

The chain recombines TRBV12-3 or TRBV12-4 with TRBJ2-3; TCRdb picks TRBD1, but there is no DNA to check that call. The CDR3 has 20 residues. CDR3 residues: CASSLIQGRDFGTSADTQYF.

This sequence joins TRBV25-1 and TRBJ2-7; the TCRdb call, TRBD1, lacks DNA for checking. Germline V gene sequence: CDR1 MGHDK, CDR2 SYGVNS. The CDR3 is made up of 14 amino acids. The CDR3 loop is CASSESGQLYEQYF.

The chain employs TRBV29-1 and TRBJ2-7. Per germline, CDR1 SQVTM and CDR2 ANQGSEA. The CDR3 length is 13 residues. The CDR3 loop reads CSVEDGSIGEQYF.

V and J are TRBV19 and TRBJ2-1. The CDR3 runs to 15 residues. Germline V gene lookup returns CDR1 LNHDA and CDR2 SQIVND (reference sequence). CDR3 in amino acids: CASSIILLSGNEQFF. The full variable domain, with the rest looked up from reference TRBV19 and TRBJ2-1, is DGGITQSPKYLFRKEGQNVTLSCEQNLNHDAMYWYRQDPGQGLRLIYYSQIVNDFQKGDIAEGYSVSREKKESFPLTVTSAQKNPTAFYLCASSIILLSGNEQFFGPGTRLTVL.

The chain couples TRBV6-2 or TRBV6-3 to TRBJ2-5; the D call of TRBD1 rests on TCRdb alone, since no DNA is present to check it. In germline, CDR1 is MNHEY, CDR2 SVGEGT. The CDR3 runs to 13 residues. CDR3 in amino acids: CASSASRQETQYF.

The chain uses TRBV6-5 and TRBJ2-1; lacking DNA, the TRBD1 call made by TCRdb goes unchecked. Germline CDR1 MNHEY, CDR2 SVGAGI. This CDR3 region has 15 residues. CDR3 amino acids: CASSYSSTGVDEQFF.

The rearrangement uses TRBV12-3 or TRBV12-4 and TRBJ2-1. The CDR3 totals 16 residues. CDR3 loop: CDSSLRPTTPYNEQFF.

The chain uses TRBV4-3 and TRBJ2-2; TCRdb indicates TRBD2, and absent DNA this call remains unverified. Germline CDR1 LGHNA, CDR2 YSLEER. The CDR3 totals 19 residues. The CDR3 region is CASSHAMGLAGGLAGELFF.